This is a list of T cell receptor beta chains from one sample in a study of blood T cell repertoires in COVID-19. TCRdb's copy holds only in-frame clones and misses some; the assay was immunoSEQ multiplex PCR. The data contain about 250,000 clones, 80% to 90% of them singletons. The sequenced sample was peripheral blood. Every receptor here comes from an elderly man with acute or convalescent COVID-19. The CDR3 runs from the conserved cysteine through the conserved F or W. The D gene is left open where the match is weak. Rows may omit the clone size; those that give it use once, few, many or a size class.

clone_size	d_call	v_call	j_call	cdr3_nt	cdr3_aa
NA	NA	TRBV10-1	TRBJ2-7	TGCGCCAGCAGTGAGAGGGGTCAGTACGAGCAGTACTTC	CASSERGQYEQYF
NA	TRBD2	TRBV5-1	TRBJ2-1	TGCGCCAGCAGCTCTCAGCGGGAGGGATCCTACAATGAGCAGTTCTTC	CASSSQREGSYNEQFF
NA	TRBD2	TRBV9	TRBJ2-3	TGTGCCAGCAGCTTCAGGGCTAGCGGGGGCACAGATACGCAGTATTTT	CASSFRASGGTDTQYF
NA	TRBD1	TRBV2	TRBJ2-2	TGTGCCAGCAGTAACGACAGGGGGCACACCGGGGAGCTGTTTTTT	CASSNDRGHTGELFF
NA	TRBD1	TRBV2	TRBJ1-3	TGTGCCAGCAGTGAAACAGGGGTCGCCGGAAACACCATATATTTT	CASSETGVAGNTIYF
once	TRBD1	TRBV5-1	TRBJ2-7	TGCGCCAGCAGCTCCCCGGGACAGGGGACCTACGAGCAGTACTTC	CASSSPGQGTYEQYF
NA	NA	TRBV5-1	TRBJ2-7	TGCGCCAGCAGCTTGGATGCGCGGAGGGGCGAGCAGTACTTC	CASSLDARRGEQYF
NA	NA	TRBV3-1/TRBV3-2	TRBJ1-3	TGTGCCAGCAGCCAAGGGGGAGCGGTTATTAGCTCTGGAAACACCATATATTTT	CASSQGGAVISSGNTIYF
few	NA	TRBV9	TRBJ2-2	TGTGCCAGCAGCGTAGTCAGGGAAGGAACCGGGGAGCTGTTTTTT	CASSVVREGTGELFF
NA	NA	TRBV6-2/TRBV6-3	TRBJ1-4	TGTGCCAGCAGCTGGAGGATTGGTGCCGAAAAACTGTTTTTT	CASSWRIGAEKLFF
NA	TRBD1	TRBV7-2	TRBJ2-3	TGTGCCAGCAGCGACAGGGCCTACACAGATACGCAGTATTTT	CASSDRAYTDTQYF
NA	NA	TRBV15	TRBJ2-3	TGTGCCACCAGCAGGGCCCCGGAACTATCCACAGATACGCAGTATTTT	CATSRAPELSTDTQYF
NA	TRBD2	TRBV5-1	TRBJ2-1	TGCGCCAGCAGCTTGGGTCCGACTAGCGGGGAGCTTGGGGATGAGCAGTTCTTC	CASSLGPTSGELGDEQFF
NA	TRBD2	TRBV19	TRBJ2-5	TGTGCCAGTAGTATAGCTCCAGCGGGAGGCCGCGAGACCCAGTACTTC	CASSIAPAGGRETQYF
NA	TRBD1	TRBV6-5	TRBJ2-7	TGTGCCAGCAGTTTGGGACAGACGTACGAGCAGTACTTC	CASSLGQTYEQYF
NA	NA	TRBV20-1	TRBJ2-1	TGCAGTGCTAGTACCGGGAGAGGCTACAATGAGCAGTTCTTC	CSASTGRGYNEQFF
NA	TRBD1	TRBV5-1	TRBJ2-6	TGCGCCAGCAGATCGGGACAGGGGACAGTTAGGGCCAACGTCCTGACTTTC	CASRSGQGTVRANVLTF
NA	NA	TRBV5-8	TRBJ1-6	TGTGCCAGCAGCTTCCGAAGACAGCAGATCCTTAATTCACCCCTCCACTTT	CASSFRRQQILNSPLHF
NA	NA	TRBV7-9	TRBJ2-3	TGTGCCAGCAGCTTATCCGAGACAGGCTCGGGCACAGATACGCAGTATTTT	CASSLSETGSGTDTQYF
NA	TRBD1	TRBV28	TRBJ2-5	TGTGCCAGCAGTTTATTAGGACAGGGGGCGGTGGAGACCCAGTACTTC	CASSLLGQGAVETQYF
NA	NA	TRBV14	TRBJ1-1	TGTGCCAGCACCCCGTTCAGAGGCTGGACTGAAGCTTTCTTT	CASTPFRGWTEAFF
NA	TRBD1	TRBV18	TRBJ2-1	TGTGCCAGCTCACCAGGGACAGGGCTCAATGAGCAGTTCTTC	CASSPGTGLNEQFF
NA	NA	TRBV10-3	TRBJ1-5	TGTGCCATCAGTGGTACCGCGTCCAATCAGCCCCAGCATTTT	CAISGTASNQPQHF
NA	TRBD1	TRBV15	TRBJ1-4	TGTGCCACCAGCAGAGATCTCTCAGGGGGCTTTAATGAAAAACTGTTTTTT	CATSRDLSGGFNEKLFF
NA	NA	TRBV6-6	TRBJ2-5	TGTGCCAGCAGTCCATTTCCCCCCGTAGACACGGAGACCCAGTACTTC	CASSPFPPVDTETQYF
NA	TRBD2	TRBV18	TRBJ2-7	TGTGCCAGCTCACCTCGACTAGCGGGAGGCCCTACCTACGAGCAGTACTTC	CASSPRLAGGPTYEQYF
NA	NA	TRBV9	TRBJ1-3	TGTGCCAGCAGCGTAGACCAGGGTACACTCTCTGGAAACACCATATATTTT	CASSVDQGTLSGNTIYF
NA	TRBD1	TRBV28	TRBJ2-4	TGTGCCAGCACCTCGACAGGGGGCTTTGGCATTCAGTACTTC	CASTSTGGFGIQYF